This T cell receptor beta chain stems from a study of HIV-infected patients and healthy controls. All unsorted peripheral T cells were captured because whole blood was used without fractionation. Alpha and beta constant-region primers primed reverse transcription of around 500 ng RNA. Each of the alpha and beta chains got its own library through chain-specific third strand synthesis with indices. One primer pair amplified all rearrangements per chain; each cDNA got molecular barcodes. TCRdb reprocessed the 5' RACE reads via MiXCR and lists one record per CDR3 protein. This sample carries more than 15,000 distinct CDR3 sequences, 9% to 9.5% of them seen once, and the ten largest clones take 5% to 6.5%. General study points: CDR3 sharing between individuals was lower in HIV-infected patients than in healthy controls. Healthy controls carried many MAIT alpha-chain CDR3s, while HIV+ repertoires had few.

This clonotype was counted a few times. Antigen: not known. The sequencing input was blood. This TCR derives from an adult in good health.

The CDR3: CASMQGWGTEAFF. The CDR3 DNA reads as TGTGCCAGCATGCAGGGCTGGGGCACTGAAGCTTTCTTT. The rearrangement joins TRBV6-5 to TRBJ1-1; a weak D match, TRBD1 (5 bases). This CDR3 is built from 13 residues. V was pared by 7 bases and J by 4 bases, with 13 bases between. Germline V gives CDR1 MNHEY, CDR2 SVGAGI.